This section outlines one T cell receptor (beta chain) sequence together with its context. The data were taken from a study of CD8+ T cells in alopecia areata. RNA, once extracted, was reverse transcribed into cDNA for use as the sequencing template. Profiling relied on immunoSEQ multiplex PCR, and the TCRdb table lists in-frame clones only, not all of them. The table lists 200,000 or so clones, around two fifths of them singletons. Treatment of the sample: oral pan-JAK inhibitor, 5-10 mg twice daily. The V gene's germline CDR1 is SGDLS and CDR2 YYNGEE. Trimming removed 4 bases at V and 2 bases at J, with 18 bases between. This CDR3 region has 16 residues.

The sequenced sample was CD4+ T cells sorted from blood, obtained between weeks 30 and 35, from a patient treated with tofacitinib. The rearrangement links TRBV9 to TRBJ1-1, with D maybe TRBD1 (6 bases). This clonotype was sampled from a human donor with alopecia areata. The CDR3 nucleotides are TGTGCCAGCAGCCCAACATCAGGGGTGGGTAACACTGAAGCTTTCTTT. Amino acid sequence: CASSPTSGVGNTEAFF.